The 14 T cell receptor beta chains given below trace back to one sample, sequenced in a study of T cells in Graves' hyperthyroidism and ophthalmopathy. TCR beta CDR3 regions were amplified from RNA. Primed by the HTBI set, a first-round RT-PCR was run on the TCR CDR3. One entry per CDR3 protein, called by TCRdb with MiXCR from the multiplex PCR reads. Of roughly 300,000 distinct CDR3 sequences in the sample, about 20% are singletons; the top ten hold approximately 49%. Sequencing was carried out using blood. These TCRs come from a woman in her forties or fifties with Graves' hyperthyroidism.

This clonotype showed up many times. The chain joins TRBV13 to TRBJ1-1; possibly TRBD1 for D (6 bases). Germline loops: CDR1 PRHDT, CDR2 FYEKMQ (reference sequence). The CDR3 has 13 amino acids. V lost 5 bases, J lost 4 bases, and 11 bases lay in between. The CDR3 reads CASSRQVGTEAFF. The DNA for the CDR3 is TGTGCCAGCAGCCGACAGGTGGGCACTGAAGCTTTCTTT.

The chain has TRBV5-1 and TRBJ1-1; TRBD1 agrees at 10 bases. This CDR3 region has 17 residues. Germline loops: CDR1 SGHRS, CDR2 YFSETQ. Germline trimming cut 1 base from V and 6 bases from J; bases unmatched to any gene: 12. The CDR3 nucleotides are TGCGCCAGCAGCTTGTCGGTCGGGGACAGGGGTCGGGCTGAAGCTTTCTTT. This translates into CASSLSVGDRGRAEAFF.

The genes are TRBV5-1 and TRBJ2-2; D is perhaps TRBD1 or TRBD2 (5 bases each). Germline V gene lookup returns CDR1 SGHRS and CDR2 YFSETQ. CDR3 size: 14 residues. V dropped 4 bases and J dropped 6 bases, with 13 bases sitting between them. The CDR3 coding sequence is TGCGCCAGCAGCCCAGGGTTCGGGGCCGGGGAGCTGTTTTTT. It encodes CASSPGFGAGELFF. The entire variable domain, with the rest obtained from reference TRBV5-1 and TRBJ2-2, is as follows: KAGVTQTPRYLIKTRGQQVTLSCSPISGHRSVSWYQQTPGQGLQFLFEYFSETQRNKGNFPGRFSGRQFSNSRSEMNVSTLELGDSALYLCASSPGFGAGELFFGEGSRLTVL.

In its sample, this clonotype was seen a few times. This chain joins TRBV4-2 and TRBJ1-2; D unresolved. This CDR3 region has 11 residues. Germline V CDR1 and CDR2: LGHNA, YNFKEQ. V lost 0 bases to trimming and J lost 8 bases, with 4 bases between them. CDR3 DNA sequence: TGTGCCAGCAGCCAAGATTTCGGCTACACCTTC. Encoded protein: CASSQDFGYTF.

This clonotype has more than one count but fewer than ten. This chain links TRBV6-5 with TRBJ2-1, with 11 nucleotides matching TRBD1. Looked up from germline, CDR1 is MNHEY and CDR2 is SVGAGI. The CDR3 consists of 18 residues. With V trimmed by 0 bases and J by 5 bases, 9 bases remained unmatched. Here the CDR3 DNA reads TGTGCCAGCAGTTACTCGGCCCCAGGGACAGGGGGAAACAATGAGCAGTTCTTC. Encoded protein: CASSYSAPGTGGNNEQFF.

This clonotype was seen at least ten times. The rearrangement joins TRBV10-3 to TRBJ2-5, with TRBD1 matching over 9 bases. Per germline, CDR1 ENHRY and CDR2 SYGVKD. V dropped 3 bases and J dropped 3; count of bases not matched to a gene: 2. The CDR3 covers 14 residues. The CDR3 DNA reads TGTGCCATCAGTGATGACAGGGGGGAAGAGACCCAGTACTTC. This sequence encodes CAISDDRGEETQYF.

In the case of this clonotype: A much larger clone is a single base away; this may be a read error. V and J are TRBV27 and TRBJ2-5, with a weak D call TRBD1 (5 bases). The CDR3 loop spans 13 amino acids. Trimming took off 8 bases at V and 1 base at J, with 11 bases between the two ends. Germline loops: CDR1 MNHEY, CDR2 SMNVEV (reference sequence). CDR3 bases: TGTGCCAGCGGCCGACAGTTCCAAGAGACCCAGTACTTC. As protein: CASGRQFQETQYF.

This clonotype has at least ten counts. The rearrangement joins TRBV24-1 to TRBJ2-3; D remains ambiguous. Trimming removed 2 bases from V and 5 bases from J, with 7 bases in between. The CDR3 has 13 residues. The germline gives CDR1 KGHDR, CDR2 SFDVKD. The CDR3 DNA reads TGTGCCACCAGTGATTGGGTGGAAGATACGCAGTATTTT. It is translated as CATSDWVEDTQYF.

This clonotype appeared many times. The gene calls are TRBV5-1 and TRBJ2-5; 9 bases match TRBD2. The V gene end was trimmed by 1 base and the J gene end by 0 bases; junction bases not matched to a gene: 1. Germline-derived CDR1 and CDR2 are SGHRS and YFSETQ. This CDR3 is 15 amino acids long. Here the CDR3 DNA reads TGCGCCAGCAGCTTGAGCGGGGGGAACCAAGAGACCCAGTACTTC. Translating it yields CASSLSGGNQETQYF. Looking up the rest from reference TRBV5-1 and TRBJ2-5 gives the full variable domain: KAGVTQTPRYLIKTRGQQVTLSCSPISGHRSVSWYQQTPGQGLQFLFEYFSETQRNKGNFPGRFSGRQFSNSRSEMNVSTLELGDSALYLCASSLSGGNQETQYFGPGTRLLVL.

This chain links TRBV7-2 with TRBJ2-1; the match to TRBD2 covers 9 bases. The trim removed 6 bases at V and 12 bases at J, leaving 9 bases unmatched. This CDR3 contains 13 residues. Germline CDR1 is SGHTA and CDR2 is FQGNSA. The CDR3 nucleotides are TGTGCCAGCAGGGCGGGAGGGGGGGTTGGGCAGTTCTTC. Translating gives CASRAGGGVGQFF.

This sequence joins TRBV18 and TRBJ2-1; no reliable D call. Trimming removed 4 bases from V and 4 bases from J, with 11 bases in between. The CDR3 is 14 residues long. CDR1 KGHSH and CDR2 LQKENI come from the germline V gene. The CDR3 protein is CASSRGPEYNEQFF. The CDR3, as DNA: TGTGCCAGCTCACGCGGCCCGGAGTACAATGAGCAGTTCTTC.

This clonotype was observed many times. The V and J genes are TRBV20-1 and TRBJ2-2; a weak D match, TRBD2 (6 bases). Deletions cut 5 bases from V and 1 base from J, with 8 bases between. Germline V gene data show CDR1 as DFQATT and CDR2 as SNEGSKA (reference sequence). There are 13 residues in the CDR3. The chain's CDR3 is CSARDLNTGELFF. CDR3 DNA sequence: TGCAGTGCTCGGGACTTGAACACCGGGGAGCTGTTTTTT.

The chain's CDR3 is CASSQLRTSDEQFF. The CDR3 nucleotides are TGTGCCAGCAGCCAACTTAGGACTAGCGATGAGCAGTTCTTC. The chain links TRBV14 to TRBJ2-1; 9 bases are shared with TRBD2. The CDR3 length is 14 residues. Germline lookup yields CDR1 SGHDN and CDR2 FVKESK. V was clipped by 2 bases and J by 8 bases; unmatched bases: 4.

This chain connects TRBV10-3 to TRBJ2-7, with D tentatively TRBD2 (6 bases). Trimming took 10 bases from V and 7 from J, leaving 17 bases between them. CDR1 is ENHRY and CDR2 is SYGVKD in the germline V gene. The length of the CDR3 is 12 residues. CDR3: CASRDGRGEQYF. The CDR3 bases are TGTGCCAGCCGGGACGGCCGGGGGGAGCAGTACTTC.